This T cell receptor (beta chain) was identified during a study of post-analysis software for immune sequencing data. Study details: As for disease course, relapsing-remitting, secondary progressive and progressive-relapsing multiple sclerosis were all included.

Incorporated into the TCR beta cDNA libraries were unique molecular identifiers, which served to reduce PCR and sequencing biases. TCRdb processed the PCR reads anew with MiXCR; each CDR3 protein has one entry. There are roughly 430,000 distinct CDR3 sequences in the sample; approximately 37% occur only once, and approximately 7.6% lies in the top ten. The CDR3 length is 15 residues. CDR1 and CDR2 from the germline V gene are SGHVS and FNYEAQ. V dropped 2 bases and J dropped 4 bases, with 13 bases sitting between them. This clonotype has a handful of counts. Its antigen is unknown. Study conclusions and caveats: Higher frequency in patients than in controls was seen for five TRBV segments, with TRBV5-6, TRBV5-1 and TRBV20-1 among them.

The sequenced material came from blood. The sequence was collected from a girl aged 2-9 years with multiple sclerosis. The V call is TRBV7-6, the J call TRBJ2-3; the D is unclear. CDR3 residues: CASSLRARQPDTQYF. The CDR3 DNA sequence: TGTGCCAGCAGCTTACGGGCTCGGCAACCAGATACGCAGTATTTT.